The source of this TCR beta chain is a study of control samples from healthy donors and cancer patients. Sequencing was performed with immunoSEQ multiplex PCR; in TCRdb, only in-frame clones are kept and a portion is missing. The sample has approximately 85,000 clones, roughly nine tenths seen once; the top ten hold 7.5% to 8%. This CDR3 spans 15 amino acids. Germline V gives CDR1 SGHKS, CDR2 YYEKEE (reference sequence). V shed 4 bases, J shed 4 bases, and the junction held 8 bases outside the gene matches. This clone came up once. The origin of this receptor is a woman aged 55-69 years in good health. The chain combines TRBV5-5 with TRBJ2-7, with 10 bases fitting TRBD1. Sequenced input: blood. CDR3 sequence: CASSTWTGGLYEQYF. Written as DNA, the CDR3 is TGTGCCAGCAGCACCTGGACAGGGGGTTTGTACGAGCAGTACTTC.